These 25 T cell receptor beta chains were sequenced from one sample in a study of blood T cells in healthy people across ages. Next came a second PCR, run for about 7 to 12 cycles, which used a sample-barcoded 5' primer along with a J-beta primer mix. TCRdb reprocessed the 5' RACE reads via MiXCR and lists one record per CDR3 protein. The table lists 710,000 or so distinct CDR3 sequences, about 20% of them singletons, with under 25% in the top ten. Sample: blood. The origin of the receptors is a man in his 70s in good health.

This clonotype has just a few counts. This sequence joins TRBV25-1 and TRBJ1-2; D may be TRBD1 (5 bases). The CDR3 contains 15 residues. Trimming removed 0 bases at V and 3 bases at J, with 11 bases between. Germline CDR1 is MGHDK and CDR2 is SYGVNS. CDR3 sequence reads: CASSEYKGRDYGYTF. The CDR3, as DNA: TGTGCCAGCAGTGAATACAAGGGGCGCGACTATGGCTACACCTTC.

This clonotype showed up just a few times. The chain is built from TRBV12-3 or TRBV12-4 and TRBJ2-7, with 7 bases identical to TRBD1. The CDR3 length is 14 residues. V lost 1 base, J lost 7 bases, and 7 bases stayed unmatched. The CDR3 is CASSLEGAVKEQYF. CDR3 nucleotides: TGTGCCAGCAGTTTAGAGGGGGCGGTCAAAGAGCAGTACTTC.

The chain combines TRBV28 with TRBJ1-1; D is unclear. V was trimmed by 5 bases and J by 7 bases, leaving 17 bases between them. The CDR3 is made up of 14 amino acids. The V gene's germline CDR1 is MDHEN and CDR2 SYDVKM. DNA for the CDR3: TGTGCCAGCAGTCGACCCGACGGGTTGGGTGAAGCTTTCTTT. Translation: CASSRPDGLGEAFF.

This clonotype was seen only a few times. This chain joins TRBV20-1 and TRBJ2-1; 8 bases match TRBD2. CDR1 is DFQATT, CDR2 SNEGSKA, per germline (reference sequence). V dropped 3 bases and J dropped 6; count of bases not matched to a gene: 10. The CDR3 has 15 amino acids. CDR3 in DNA: TGCAGTGCTAGTAAGGCCGGGACTAGGGGCAATGAGCAGTTCTTC. Amino acid sequence: CSASKAGTRGNEQFF.

There are a few counts of this clonotype. This sequence joins TRBV10-3 and TRBJ2-2; D is undetermined. The CDR3 extends over 14 amino acids. The V and J ends lost 0 bases and 7 bases respectively, with 9 bases between them. Germline CDR1 ENHRY, CDR2 SYGVKD. The CDR3 reads CAISESELGGELFF. CDR3 coding DNA: TGTGCCATCAGTGAGTCGGAGCTTGGCGGGGAGCTGTTTTTT.

J is TRBJ1-1 and V is TRBV12-3 or TRBV12-4; perhaps TRBD1 as D (5 bases). The CDR3 length is 14 residues. V lost 6 bases and J 6 bases, leaving 17 bases between the germline ends. This chain's CDR3 is CASRPAGLRSEAFF. CDR3 in DNA: TGTGCCAGCAGACCTGCGGGACTTAGGTCTGAAGCTTTCTTT.

The chain uses TRBV18 and TRBJ1-5, with 7 positions matching TRBD1. The CDR3 length is 15 residues. Germline-derived CDR1 and CDR2 are KGHSH and LQKENI. With 8 bases clipped from V and 7 bases from J, the junction kept 14 bases outside the gene matches. The CDR3 nucleotides read TGTGCCAGCGTCAAAGACCAGGGGGAAGGACAGCCCCAGCATTTT. Residues: CASVKDQGEGQPQHF.

V usage is TRBV28 and J usage is TRBJ2-5; D unresolved. V was shortened by 5 bases and J by 7 bases, with 11 bases between the two germline ends. The CDR3 totals 12 residues. Germline CDR1 reads MDHEN; CDR2 reads SYDVKM. CDR3 coding DNA: TGTGCCAGCAGTCGACGGCCAGGGACCCAGTACTTC. This translates into CASSRRPGTQYF.

This clonotype has a handful of counts. This chain links TRBV28 with TRBJ2-7, with D perhaps matching TRBD1 (6 bases). The germline CDR1 and CDR2 sequences are MDHEN and SYDVKM. The CDR3 has 14 amino acids. V was shortened by 8 bases and J by 0 bases, with 14 bases between the two germline ends. CDR3 coding DNA: TGTGCCAGCCGTAGGGGGACCCGCTCCTACGAGCAGTACTTC. Residues: CASRRGTRSYEQYF.

This clonotype was recorded a few times. The rearrangement links TRBV5-5 to TRBJ1-1, with no clear D. The CDR3 length is 16 residues. Deletions cut 4 bases from V and 0 bases from J, with 16 bases between. Germline CDR1 is SGHKS and CDR2 is YYEKEE (reference sequence). The CDR3 is CASSRGQHGMNTEAFF. The CDR3 DNA is TGTGCCAGCAGCCGAGGCCAGCACGGTATGAACACTGAAGCTTTCTTT.

There are a few counts of this clonotype. V usage is TRBV28 and J usage is TRBJ2-7; D perhaps matches TRBD2 (6 bases). The germline gives CDR1 MDHEN, CDR2 SYDVKM. V was shortened by 7 bases and J by 6 bases, with 19 bases between the two germline ends. The CDR3 length is 14 residues. CDR3 sequence (DNA): TGTGCCAGCACGTTACTACGGGGGTGGAGCGAGCAGTACTTC. It encodes CASTLLRGWSEQYF.

V usage is TRBV4-2 and J usage is TRBJ2-3, with D tentatively TRBD2 (6 bases). With 3 bases removed from V and 1 base from J, the gap between germline ends came to 14 bases. The CDR3 is made up of 16 amino acids. Germline V gene data show CDR1 as LGHNA and CDR2 as YNFKEQ. CDR3 amino acids: CASSQAGTTGTDTQYF. The CDR3 DNA reads TGTGCCAGCAGCCAGGCGGGAACTACCGGCACAGATACGCAGTATTTT.

The chain has TRBV20-1 and TRBJ1-2; unclear D gene. In germline, CDR1 is DFQATT, CDR2 SNEGSKA (reference sequence). V dropped 7 bases and J dropped 4 bases, with 10 bases sitting between them. This CDR3 contains 11 residues. The CDR3, as DNA: TGCAGTGGCAGGAGCTCCTATGGCTACACCTTC. This encodes CSGRSSYGYTF.

This clonotype came up a few times. The chain carries TRBV6-4 and TRBJ1-1, with D possibly TRBD1 on 6 matching bases. There are 13 residues in the CDR3. Per germline, CDR1 MRHNA and CDR2 SNTAGT. CDR3 DNA: TGTGCGTCGGCTAGGGGGGCGGGAACTGAAGCTTTCTTT. It encodes CASARGAGTEAFF.

This chain uses TRBV12-3 or TRBV12-4 with TRBJ2-5; tentative D call: TRBD1 (5 bases). This CDR3 region has 14 residues. The V and J ends lost 3 bases and 5 bases respectively, with 13 bases between them. CDR3 DNA sequence: TGTGCCAGCAGTTTTAATGCGGCAGGGGAGACCCAGTACTTC. This codes for CASSFNAAGETQYF.

This clonotype was seen only a few times. The chain links TRBV4-3 to TRBJ2-3; no firm D call. V was clipped by 4 bases and J by 6 bases, with 14 bases between them. The length of the CDR3 is 14 residues. Germline lookup yields CDR1 LGHNA and CDR2 YSLEER. CDR3 region: CASSPGMRSDTQYF. CDR3 bases: TGCGCCAGCAGCCCCGGAATGCGTAGCGATACGCAGTATTTT.

Points on this clonotype: This could be a read error, since a much larger clone is one nucleotide away. The chain carries TRBV20-1 and TRBJ1-2; tentative D call: TRBD1 (5 bases). Between the trimmed V and J ends, which lost 1 base and 7 bases, there was a span of 16 bases. The CDR3 totals 14 residues. Germline values: CDR1 DFQATT, CDR2 SNEGSKA (reference sequence). The CDR3 spells CSARGRAGNGGYTF. The CDR3 bases are TGCAGTGCTAGAGGTCGGGCAGGGAATGGTGGCTACACCTTC.

This clonotype was seen more than once but under ten times. The chain combines TRBV7-2 with TRBJ1-6, with D perhaps TRBD1 (6 bases). Germline V gene data show CDR1 as SGHTA and CDR2 as FQGNSA. Trimming took off 2 bases at V and 8 bases at J, with 16 bases between the two ends. The CDR3 sequence is 16 residues long. The CDR3 DNA sequence: TGTGCCAGCAGCTTAACAGGGAACCTCGTAGATTCACCCCTCCACTTT. Protein product: CASSLTGNLVDSPLHF.

This clonotype occurred many times. The rearrangement uses TRBV5-1 and TRBJ2-1; D ambiguous. Germline CDR1 and CDR2: SGHRS and YFSETQ. Trimming stripped 4 bases from V and 5 bases from J, with 10 bases between. The CDR3 runs to 13 residues. The CDR3 coding sequence is TGCGCCAGCAGCCCTACAGTAAACAATGAGCAGTTCTTC. Its translation is CASSPTVNNEQFF.

This clonotype was detected only a few times. The chain is built from TRBV20-1 and TRBJ2-3, with D possibly TRBD2 on 7 matching bases. Germline CDR1 reads DFQATT; CDR2 reads SNEGSKA (reference sequence). Trimming took off 6 bases at V and 2 bases at J, with 15 bases between the two ends. CDR3 length: 14 amino acids. The CDR3 DNA sequence: TGCAGTGCCGCCCGGGGGGCAAACACAGATACGCAGTATTTT. It translates to CSAARGANTDTQYF.

The rearrangement links TRBV20-1 to TRBJ2-1, with 8 positions matching TRBD2. Germline V gene sequence: CDR1 DFQATT, CDR2 SNEGSKA (reference sequence). The CDR3 is made up of 15 amino acids. V was clipped by 2 bases and J by 6 bases; unmatched bases: 9. CDR3 nucleotides: TGCAGTGCTAGAAAAATGGCGGGAGGTAGCAATGAGCAGTTCTTC. Its protein product is CSARKMAGGSNEQFF.

Concerning this clonotype: This may come from a read error, since a much larger clone is one base off. DNA for the CDR3: TGTGCCAGCAGTTACGCCTCTGGAACCACCATATATTTT. Translation gives CASSYASGTTIYF. This rearrangement joins TRBV28 to TRBJ1-3; D ambiguous. Germline CDR1 is MDHEN and CDR2 is SYDVKM. This CDR3 region has 13 residues.

This clonotype was seen more than once but under ten times. This rearrangement joins TRBV4-1 to TRBJ2-3; possibly TRBD2 for D (5 bases). This CDR3 region has 16 residues. Germline V gene sequence: CDR1 MGHRA, CDR2 YSYEKL. Trimming took 5 bases from V and 0 from J, leaving 15 bases between them. CDR3 protein: CASSAQLGPSTDTQYF. CDR3 coding DNA: TGCGCCAGCAGCGCACAACTAGGCCCCAGCACAGATACGCAGTATTTT.

This clonotype occurred a few times. The chain employs TRBV3-1 and TRBJ2-5; TRBD1 matches at 7 bases. The CDR3 loop spans 13 amino acids. CDR1 is LGHDT, CDR2 YNNKEL, per germline (reference sequence). V shed 3 bases, J shed 11 bases, and the junction held 9 bases outside the gene matches. The CDR3 DNA reads as TGTGCCAGCAGCCAGAGGCCGACAGGGCAGCAGTACTTC. This translates into CASSQRPTGQQYF.

The CDR3, as DNA: TGTGCCTGGAGTATCGGAGCTAGCGGGAGCACAGATACGCAGTATTTT. It specifies CAWSIGASGSTDTQYF. This chain connects TRBV30 to TRBJ2-3; TRBD2 matches at 8 bases. This CDR3 has 16 residues. Trimming removed 2 bases from V and 0 bases from J; junction bases left unmatched: 7. CDR1 and CDR2 from the germline V gene are GTSNPN and SVGIG (reference sequence).